This passage covers 18 T cell receptor beta chains from one sample sequenced in a study of CD8+ T cells in alopecia areata. The treatment: oral pan-JAK inhibitor, 5-10 mg twice daily. The sequencing template was cDNA reverse transcribed from extracted RNA. Measured with immunoSEQ multiplex PCR; TCRdb has only the in-frame clones, and not every one. The sample consists of approximately 100,000 clones, about 60% of them appearing once. The sequencing used CD8+ T cells sorted from blood, collected around week 55, from a patient treated with tofacitinib. The receptors stem from a human donor with alopecia areata.

This chain connects TRBV5-1 to TRBJ2-5; D is ambiguous. Germline lookup yields CDR1 SGHRS and CDR2 YFSETQ. Between the trimmed V and J ends, which lost 3 bases and 5 bases, there was a span of 5 bases. The CDR3 is made up of 11 amino acids. The CDR3 DNA reads as TGCGCCAGCAGCTCAACGGAGACCCAGTACTTC. It is translated as CASSSTETQYF.

This clone was observed a handful of times. The rearrangement joins TRBV30 to TRBJ2-1, with D uncertain. Germline CDR1 and CDR2: GTSNPN and SVGIG (reference sequence). The germline V and J ends were trimmed by 5 bases and 5 bases, with 7 bases remaining between them. This CDR3 is built from 11 residues. CDR3: CAWATNNEQFF. The CDR3 nucleotides read TGTGCCTGGGCAACCAACAATGAGCAGTTCTTC.

CDR3 DNA sequence: TGCGCCAGCAGCCACGACGGAGGGGATAATTCACCCCTCCACTTT. Its protein product is CASSHDGGDNSPLHF. The gene calls are TRBV4-1 and TRBJ1-6; tentative D call: TRBD1 (5 bases). The germline V and J ends were trimmed by 3 bases and 5 bases, with 11 bases remaining between them. The CDR3 contains 15 residues. In germline, CDR1 is MGHRA, CDR2 YSYEKL.

The chain recombines TRBV25-1 with TRBJ2-7; D uncertain. The CDR3 consists of 12 residues. Germline values: CDR1 MGHDK, CDR2 SYGVNS. With 2 bases removed from V and 3 bases from J, the gap between germline ends came to 5 bases. Written as DNA, the CDR3 is TGTGCCAGCAGTGAACTCCACTACGAGCAGTACTTC. Protein sequence: CASSELHYEQYF.

This chain joins TRBV9 and TRBJ1-1; D remains ambiguous. CDR1 is SGDLS and CDR2 is YYNGEE in the germline V gene. The ends were cut back, 7 bases at V and 0 bases at J, with 10 bases in the middle. The CDR3 consists of 13 residues. For the CDR3, the DNA is TGTGCCAGCGGGGAGCCGATGAACACTGAAGCTTTCTTT. This gives the protein CASGEPMNTEAFF.

The V call is TRBV7-6, the J call TRBJ2-3; 10 nucleotides line up with TRBD2. Germline CDR1 SGHVS, CDR2 FNYEAQ. This CDR3 contains 17 residues. V was pared by 7 bases and J by 6 bases, with 16 bases of the junction left unmatched. CDR3 nucleotide sequence: TGTGCCAGCATGCAGCGGGGGGGCTACTACGCTGGGGATACGCAGTATTTT. Amino acids: CASMQRGGYYAGDTQYF.

This clone has just a few counts. The rearrangement uses TRBV4-1 and TRBJ2-1; 9 bases fit TRBD2. Trimming removed 1 base from V and 7 bases from J; junction bases left unmatched: 17. The CDR3 has 19 amino acids. Germline V CDR1 and CDR2: MGHRA, YSYEKL. DNA for the CDR3: TGCGCCAGCAGCCAAGTCCAAACGGGACTAGCCGGGAGGGTTAATGAGCAGTTCTTC. This gives the protein CASSQVQTGLAGRVNEQFF.

The chain uses TRBV29-1 and TRBJ1-1; perhaps TRBD1 as D (6 bases). Germline V gene lookup returns CDR1 SQVTM and CDR2 ANQGSEA. The CDR3 runs 12 residues. V was cut by 5 bases and J by 5 bases, with 12 bases left in between. The chain's CDR3 is CSVNRESTEAFF. CDR3 DNA sequence: TGCAGCGTTAACAGGGAATCGACTGAAGCTTTCTTT.

This clone was seen only a few times. The CDR3 loop reads CSVEVPDYEQYF. CDR3 bases: TGCAGCGTTGAGGTGCCGGACTACGAGCAGTACTTC. The V and J genes are TRBV29-1 and TRBJ2-7; D not certain. Per the germline V gene, CDR1 is SQVTM and CDR2 is ANQGSEA. Trimming shortened V by 3 bases and J by 3 bases, and 9 bases separated the two germline ends. The CDR3 covers 12 residues.

The CDR3 reads CASSQTRDRADNEQFF. CDR3 sequence (DNA): TGTGCCAGCTCACAAACCCGGGACAGGGCCGACAATGAGCAGTTCTTC. V and J are TRBV18 and TRBJ2-1, with 9 positions matching TRBD1. V was clipped by 4 bases and J by 5 bases; unmatched bases: 9. CDR3 length equals 16 residues. From germline, CDR1 is KGHSH and CDR2 LQKENI.

This chain joins TRBV13 and TRBJ2-5; 9 bases line up with TRBD1. V dropped 4 bases and J dropped 0; count of bases not matched to a gene: 15. Germline CDR1 PRHDT, CDR2 FYEKMQ (reference sequence). CDR3 size: 19 residues. In DNA form, the CDR3 reads TGTGCCAGCAGCTACTTGGCCCGACAGGGGGGAAAAGACCAAGAGACCCAGTACTTC. Encoded protein: CASSYLARQGGKDQETQYF.

This rearrangement joins TRBV2 to TRBJ1-5, with D unclear. V lost 7 bases, J lost 5 bases, and 18 bases lay in between. This CDR3 has 15 amino acids. From germline, CDR1 is SNHLY and CDR2 FYNNEI. The CDR3 here is CASTLEGGNYQPQHF. The DNA for the CDR3 is TGTGCCAGCACTTTAGAGGGAGGGAATTATCAGCCCCAGCATTTT.

This clone was found a few times. This chain links TRBV4-2 with TRBJ2-7, with D unresolved. CDR3 length equals 15 residues. Trimming shortened V by 0 bases and J by 7 bases, and 16 bases separated the two germline ends. CDR1 and CDR2 from the germline V gene are LGHNA and YNFKEQ. The CDR3 sequence is CASSQDLGRRWEQYF. The CDR3 DNA is TGTGCCAGCAGCCAAGACTTGGGCCGACGGTGGGAGCAGTACTTC.

The chain uses TRBV11-2 and TRBJ2-1, with TRBD2 matching over 9 bases. This CDR3 has 16 amino acids. J lost 7 bases, V lost 2 bases, and 9 bases had no gene match. CDR1 and CDR2 (germline): SGHAT, FQNNGV. The CDR3 DNA is TGTGCCAGCAGCTTAAGGTGGCGGGGGGGCCCGAATGAGCAGTTCTTC. It yields the protein CASSLRWRGGPNEQFF.

The V and J genes are TRBV4-2 and TRBJ2-1; 12 bases agree with TRBD2. CDR1 and CDR2 (germline): LGHNA, YNFKEQ. V trimming: 3 bases; J trimming: 9 bases; junction bases outside the gene matches: 6. There are 15 residues in the CDR3. The CDR3 spells CASSHLAGGSGEQFF. CDR3 DNA: TGTGCCAGCAGCCACCTAGCGGGGGGGTCTGGTGAGCAGTTCTTC.

The V call is TRBV11-2, the J call TRBJ2-5; 8 bases agree with TRBD2. The CDR3 is made up of 15 amino acids. With V trimmed by 4 bases and J by 4 bases, 8 bases remained unmatched. Germline CDR1 is SGHAT and CDR2 is FQNNGV. The CDR3 DNA is TGTGCCAGCAGCTCTTTCGTCCGGGGGGGAGAGACCCAGTACTTC. Translation gives CASSSFVRGGETQYF.

The J gene is TRBJ1-1, the V gene TRBV7-9; D is uncertain. Germline V CDR1 and CDR2: SEHNR, FQNEAQ (reference sequence). The CDR3 is made up of 17 amino acids. V gave up 2 bases and J gave up 0 bases, with 16 bases separating them. The CDR3 DNA sequence: TGTGCCAGCAGCTTAACTTCCGGGCTCGGCATGAACACTGAAGCTTTCTTT. Encoded protein: CASSLTSGLGMNTEAFF.

The CDR3 sequence is CASSEAQDFANYGYTF. The CDR3 nucleotides are TGTGCCAGCAGTGAAGCGCAAGACTTCGCTAACTATGGCTACACCTTC. The V gene is TRBV6-1, the J gene TRBJ1-2; D is undetermined. The CDR3 spans 16 residues. The V end lost 0 bases, the J end lost 0 bases, and 11 bases lay between the germline ends. Germline V CDR1 and CDR2: MNHNS, SASEGT.